Listed here are 26 T cell receptor beta chains from one sample, sequenced in a study of blood T cell repertoires in COVID-19. Repertoires were generated with immunoSEQ multiplex PCR, while TCRdb's copy carries only in-frame clones and drops some. Here the sample spans some 360,000 clones, more than 70% being singletons. Sequenced: peripheral blood. All receptors come from a woman aged 55-70 years with COVID-19, enrolled during active disease.

The V and J genes are TRBV4-2 and TRBJ2-7; perhaps TRBD2 as D (7 bases). Germline V gives CDR1 LGHNA, CDR2 YNFKEQ. The CDR3 has 14 residues. Trimming left V 2 bases short and J 6 bases short, with 14 bases between. The chain's CDR3 is CASSQRGGVAEQYF. CDR3 nucleotides: TGTGCCAGCAGCCAAAGGGGGGGCGTAGCCGAGCAGTACTTC.

This clone occurred once. The chain combines TRBV4-2 with TRBJ1-1, with 7 positions matching TRBD1. This CDR3 spans 16 amino acids. CDR1 and CDR2 from the germline V gene are LGHNA and YNFKEQ. Trimming removed 0 bases from V and 4 bases from J; junction bases left unmatched: 8. Here the CDR3 reads CASSQDAGQVFTEAFF. Written as DNA, the CDR3 is TGTGCCAGCAGCCAAGATGCCGGACAGGTGTTCACTGAAGCTTTCTTT.

V is TRBV30 and J is TRBJ1-1; unclear D gene. From germline, CDR1 is GTSNPN and CDR2 SVGIG (reference sequence). Trimming stripped 2 bases from V and 1 base from J, with 5 bases between. The CDR3 loop spans 12 amino acids. DNA of the CDR3: TGTGCCTGGAGTTACAGGAACACTGAAGCTTTCTTT. As protein: CAWSYRNTEAFF.

This clone was detected only a few times. The chain employs TRBV7-3 and TRBJ2-5; no definite D call. Trimming removed 1 base at V and 7 bases at J, with 10 bases between. In germline, CDR1 is SGHTA, CDR2 FQGTGA. There are 13 residues in the CDR3. CDR3 loop: CASSLSPGGTQYF. CDR3 DNA sequence: TGTGCCAGCAGCTTAAGTCCAGGTGGGACCCAGTACTTC.

The chain combines TRBV19 with TRBJ1-4; D perhaps matches TRBD1 (6 bases). Germline values: CDR1 LNHDA, CDR2 SQIVND (reference sequence). This CDR3 comprises 15 residues. V lost 3 bases, J lost 8 bases, and 16 bases lay in between. Here the CDR3 reads CASSMGDTVGEKLFF. Here the CDR3 DNA reads TGTGCCAGTAGTATGGGGGACACGGTTGGGGAAAAACTGTTTTTT.

The rearrangement joins TRBV7-8 to TRBJ2-1, with TRBD2 matching over 9 bases. V was pared by 3 bases and J by 8 bases, with 8 bases of the junction left unmatched. The germline CDR1 and CDR2 sequences are SGHVS and FQNEAQ. The CDR3 contains 15 residues. The DNA for the CDR3 is TGTGCCAGCAGCTTGGGACTAGCCGGGTTCGATGAGCAGTTCTTC. Translating gives CASSLGLAGFDEQFF.

The chain links TRBV11-1 to TRBJ2-2, with D possibly TRBD2 on 7 matching bases. Per the germline V gene, CDR1 is SGHAT and CDR2 is FQDESV (reference sequence). Trimming removed 6 bases from V and 2 bases from J, with 10 bases in between. The CDR3 has 14 residues. CDR3 protein: CASRRGANTGELFF. CDR3 sequence (DNA): TGTGCCAGCAGACGGGGGGCAAACACCGGGGAGCTGTTTTTT.

The V and J genes are TRBV20-1 and TRBJ1-6, with D hard to call. V lost 3 bases and J lost 0, with 12 bases in between. This CDR3 comprises 16 residues. The germline V gene encodes CDR1 DFQATT and CDR2 SNEGSKA (reference sequence). CDR3 sequence reads: CSASLEGSSYNSPLHF. The CDR3 DNA reads TGCAGTGCTAGTTTGGAAGGGAGCTCCTATAATTCACCCCTCCACTTT.

This CDR3 reads CASSYRGATEAFF. The CDR3 DNA reads TGTGCCAGCAGTTACAGGGGAGCCACTGAAGCTTTCTTT. The rearrangement uses TRBV2 and TRBJ1-1; TRBD1 agrees at 7 bases. Germline V CDR1 and CDR2: SNHLY, FYNNEI. This CDR3 region has 13 residues. Trimming removed 5 bases from V and 4 bases from J; junction bases left unmatched: 4.

This chain joins TRBV5-1 and TRBJ2-5; the match to TRBD2 covers 7 bases. V shed 6 bases and J 4 bases; nucleotides not matched to a gene: 12. The length of the CDR3 is 15 residues. Germline V gene lookup returns CDR1 SGHRS and CDR2 YFSETQ. CDR3 region: CASNRVGGFLETQYF. CDR3 nucleotide sequence: TGCGCCAGCAACCGAGTGGGGGGGTTTTTAGAGACCCAGTACTTC.

Here the CDR3 reads CASRLQGTGELFF. CDR3 bases: TGTGCCAGCAGACTACAGGGTACCGGGGAGCTGTTTTTT. This sequence joins TRBV2 and TRBJ2-2; D perhaps matches TRBD1 (6 bases). There are 13 residues in the CDR3. V lost 6 bases to trimming and J lost 5 bases, with 10 bases between them. Germline CDR1 is SNHLY and CDR2 is FYNNEI. The variable domain in full, with the rest retrieved from reference TRBV2 and TRBJ2-2, is EPEVTQTPSHQVTQMGQEVILRCVPISNHLYFYWYRQILGQKVEFLVSFYNNEISEKSEIFDDQFSVERPDGSNFTLKIRSTKLEDSAMYFCASRLQGTGELFFGEGSRLTVL.

V gene TRBV29-1 combines with J gene TRBJ1-2; a possible D gene is TRBD1 (6 bases). The germline gives CDR1 SQVTM, CDR2 ANQGSEA. The CDR3 loop spans 13 amino acids. The V and J ends lost 6 bases and 4 bases respectively, with 15 bases between them. CDR3 sequence: CSVGGGLFYGYTF. CDR3 DNA sequence: TGCAGCGTCGGCGGGGGGCTCTTCTATGGCTACACCTTC.

V and J are TRBV5-5 and TRBJ1-1; 9 nucleotides align to TRBD1. The J segment lost 2 bases and the V segment lost 7 bases, leaving 6 bases of the junction unmatched. The CDR3 is 14 amino acids. Germline V gene data show CDR1 as SGHKS and CDR2 as YYEKEE (reference sequence). CDR3 loop: CASRDREHNTEAFF. CDR3 nucleotide sequence: TGTGCCAGCCGGGACAGGGAGCATAACACTGAAGCTTTCTTT.

The chain links TRBV7-9 to TRBJ1-2; the match to TRBD1 covers 8 bases. The germline V gene encodes CDR1 SEHNR and CDR2 FQNEAQ (reference sequence). V was clipped by 5 bases and J by 6 bases; unmatched bases: 8. The CDR3 contains 14 residues. The CDR3 DNA is TGTGCCAGCAGCGCCGCGGACAGGGAAGATGGCTACACCTTC. Its protein product is CASSAADREDGYTF.

The chain has TRBV19 and TRBJ2-2; 9 positions match TRBD1. Unmatched junction bases numbered 4, after V lost 5 bases and J lost 0 bases. Germline CDR1 is LNHDA and CDR2 is SQIVND (reference sequence). The CDR3 length is 16 residues. Written as DNA, the CDR3 is TGTGCCAGTAGTTCCGGACAGGGGTCGAACACCGGGGAGCTGTTTTTT. As protein: CASSSGQGSNTGELFF.

The rearrangement joins TRBV27 to TRBJ2-7; TRBD2 agrees at 11 bases. The CDR3 is made up of 15 amino acids. Germline loops: CDR1 MNHEY, CDR2 SMNVEV (reference sequence). V shed 3 bases and J 7 bases; nucleotides not matched to a gene: 8. The CDR3 here is CASSLVSGGAVEQYF. As DNA, the CDR3 is TGTGCCAGCAGTTTGGTTAGCGGGGGGGCGGTGGAGCAGTACTTC.

V is TRBV6-5 and J is TRBJ1-1; perhaps TRBD1 as D (5 bases). Germline lookup yields CDR1 MNHEY and CDR2 SVGAGI. Trimming cost V 0 bases and J 4 bases, with 9 bases left between them. The CDR3 runs to 14 residues. The CDR3 sequence is CASSYSGGITEAFF. CDR3 coding DNA: TGTGCCAGCAGTTACTCCGGGGGAATCACTGAAGCTTTCTTT.

J is TRBJ1-5 and V is TRBV6-5; possible D gene TRBD1, 6 bases. V gave up 6 bases and J gave up 6 bases, with 12 bases separating them. The CDR3 consists of 13 residues. Germline V lookup: CDR1 MNHEY, CDR2 SVGAGI. The CDR3 DNA reads as TGTGCCAGCAGGCAGGGGATCCCTCAGCCCCAGCATTTT. Translated, it gives CASRQGIPQPQHF.

The chain has TRBV4-1 and TRBJ2-1; 8 bases are a match to TRBD1. This CDR3 spans 15 amino acids. The germline CDR1 and CDR2 sequences are MGHRA and YSYEKL. V trimming: 6 bases; J trimming: 9 bases; junction bases outside the gene matches: 13. The CDR3 reads CASSKDRAAQGEQFF. CDR3 nucleotides: TGCGCCAGCAGTAAGGACAGGGCCGCACAGGGTGAGCAGTTCTTC.

CDR3 sequence reads: CASSQRAGQDEQYF. CDR3 DNA sequence: TGTGCCAGCAGCCAGAGGGCGGGACAGGACGAGCAGTACTTC. This rearrangement joins TRBV11-1 to TRBJ2-7; 8 bases fit TRBD1. The CDR3 has 14 residues. J was trimmed by 5 bases and V by 5 bases; bases with no gene match: 8. CDR1 and CDR2 from the germline V gene are SGHAT and FQDESV (reference sequence).

The gene calls are TRBV2 and TRBJ1-2; 8 nucleotides match TRBD1. In germline, CDR1 is SNHLY, CDR2 FYNNEI. The trim removed 6 bases at V and 6 bases at J, leaving 9 bases unmatched. The CDR3 is made up of 14 amino acids. This CDR3 is CASRGDRYENGYTF. The CDR3 DNA sequence: TGTGCCAGCAGGGGGGACAGGTACGAGAATGGCTACACCTTC.

Note on this clone: At one end the junction does not follow the germline gene, possibly because of a read error. The CDR3 bases are TGCGCCAGCAGCTTGTCCGGGATACAGGGTTTCCCCCATCGCTTC. Protein product: CASSLSGIQGFPHRF. V usage is TRBV5-1 and J usage is TRBJ2-7; D is possibly TRBD1 (6 bases). CDR1 and CDR2 (germline): SGHRS, YFSETQ. The CDR3 spans 15 residues.

V is TRBV6-5 and J is TRBJ2-3; TRBD2 might be the D (5 bases). Germline V lookup: CDR1 MNHEY, CDR2 SVGAGI. This CDR3 is 15 amino acids long. V was cut by 8 bases and J by 1 base, with 16 bases left in between. The CDR3 protein is CASGRGRSGTDTQYF. CDR3 in DNA: TGTGCCAGCGGCCGGGGAAGGTCAGGCACAGATACGCAGTATTTT.

V is TRBV6-5 and J is TRBJ2-5; 8 positions match TRBD1. The CDR3 is 16 amino acids. CDR1 is MNHEY, CDR2 SVGAGI, per germline. J was trimmed by 2 bases and V by 1 base; bases with no gene match: 6. The CDR3 region is CASSYLGGQGQETQYF. CDR3 DNA sequence: TGTGCCAGCAGTTACTTAGGCGGACAGGGACAAGAGACCCAGTACTTC.

This chain joins TRBV4-1 and TRBJ2-1, with TRBD2 matching over 11 bases. V dropped 0 bases and J dropped 5; count of bases not matched to a gene: 0. The CDR3 is made up of 15 amino acids. Germline-derived CDR1 and CDR2 are MGHRA and YSYEKL. The CDR3 here is CASSQELAGDNEQFF. The CDR3 DNA reads as TGCGCCAGCAGCCAAGAACTAGCGGGGGACAATGAGCAGTTCTTC.

This chain uses TRBV19 with TRBJ2-7; D ambiguous. Between the trimmed V and J ends, which lost 8 bases and 0 bases, there was a span of 5 bases. CDR1 is LNHDA, CDR2 SQIVND, per germline (reference sequence). There are 11 residues in the CDR3. The chain's CDR3 is CASAGSYEQYF. In DNA, the CDR3 is TGTGCCAGTGCCGGCTCCTACGAGCAGTACTTC.